This T cell receptor (beta chain) emerged from a study of blood T cell repertoires in COVID-19. Background on the study: T cells, B-cell-depleted T cells, or PBMCs provided the cDNA or gDNA that served as material.

The count of this clone is one. Original processing methods: Using reference gene primer amplification, nucleated cell counts were estimated. Method: immunoSEQ multiplex PCR; TCRdb's copy keeps in-frame clones and lacks some. V, J and clone size are those of that table, while D and trimming were read from the DNA. This table holds hundreds of thousands of clones, approximately 86% found once. Germline assignment: CDR1 ENHRY and CDR2 SYGVKD. The V end was cut by 10 bases, the J end by 2 bases, with 14 bases between. The CDR3 sequence is 14 residues long. The V call is TRBV10-3, the J call TRBJ2-2, with D maybe TRBD2 (6 bases). The receptor's source is a woman aged 55-70 years who had recovered from COVID-19. The sequenced material came from PBMCs or T cells enriched from blood (not recorded which). CDR3 region: CASRGTPNTGELFF. The CDR3 bases are TGTGCCAGCCGAGGGACTCCTAACACCGGGGAGCTGTTTTTT.